One T cell receptor (beta chain) is described in this entry. This sample is part of a study of OX40 agonist ivuxolimab in advanced cancers. Study information: Of mixed ages from roughly 23 to 80 and averaging around 60 years, the group was 65% to 85% male.

TCRdb's copy holds only in-frame clones and misses some; the assay was immunoSEQ multiplex PCR. The data contain about 60,000 clones, approximately 94% of them singletons. With V trimmed by 2 bases and J by 4 bases, 2 bases remained unmatched. Looked up from germline, CDR1 is MDHEN and CDR2 is SYDVKM. This CDR3 contains 14 residues. The chain combines TRBV28 with TRBJ1-3; 7 bases line up with TRBD1. Material: CD4+ or CD8+ T cells sorted from blood, obtained in a trial of the OX40 agonist ivuxolimab. This receptor was obtained from an adult with an advanced solid tumor such as melanoma, head and neck, liver or kidney cancer. As DNA, the CDR3 is TGTGCCAGCAGTTTAAGGGGGCTCGGAAACACCATATATTTT. It yields the protein CASSLRGLGNTIYF.